This T cell receptor (beta chain) derives from a study of blood T cells in healthy people across ages. Many counts were recorded for this clonotype. Germline values: CDR1 MDHEN, CDR2 SYDVKM. V gave up 3 bases and J gave up 4 bases, with 9 bases separating them. The CDR3 totals 14 residues. Next came a second PCR, run for about 7 to 12 cycles, which used a sample-barcoded 5' primer along with a J-beta primer mix. TCRdb reprocessed the 5' RACE reads with MiXCR, giving one entry per CDR3 protein. The repertoire includes hundreds of thousands of distinct CDR3 sequences, 21% of them detected once, and roughly 3.9% sits in the top ten.

Sequenced material: blood. The TCR originated in a man aged 65 to 85 in good health. The chain uses TRBV28 and TRBJ1-4; possibly TRBD1 for D (6 bases). Here the CDR3 DNA reads TGTGCCAGCAGTTTGCGGACAGTTAATGAAAAACTGTTTTTT. Translated, it gives CASSLRTVNEKLFF.